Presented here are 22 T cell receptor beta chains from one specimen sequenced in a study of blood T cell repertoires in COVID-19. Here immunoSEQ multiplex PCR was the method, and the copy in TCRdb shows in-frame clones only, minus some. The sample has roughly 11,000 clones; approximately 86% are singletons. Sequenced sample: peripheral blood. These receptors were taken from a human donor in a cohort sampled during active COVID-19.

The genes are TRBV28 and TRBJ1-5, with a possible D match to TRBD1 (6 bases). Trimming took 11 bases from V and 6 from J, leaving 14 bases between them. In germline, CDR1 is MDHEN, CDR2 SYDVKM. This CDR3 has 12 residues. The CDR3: CAGGGGGQPQHF. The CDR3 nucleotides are TGTGCCGGGGGAGGGGGAGGTCAGCCCCAGCATTTT.

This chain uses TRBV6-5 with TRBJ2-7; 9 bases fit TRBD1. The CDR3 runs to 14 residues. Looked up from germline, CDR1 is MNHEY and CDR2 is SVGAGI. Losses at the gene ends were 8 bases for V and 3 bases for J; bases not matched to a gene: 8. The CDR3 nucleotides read TGTGCCAGCCACGACAGGGGGGCCATCTACGAGCAGTACTTC. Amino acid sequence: CASHDRGAIYEQYF.

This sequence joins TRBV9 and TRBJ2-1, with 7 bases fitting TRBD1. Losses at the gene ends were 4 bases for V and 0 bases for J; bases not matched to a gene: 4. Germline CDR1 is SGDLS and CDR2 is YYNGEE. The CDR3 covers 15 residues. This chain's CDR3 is CASSLRDSSYNEQFF. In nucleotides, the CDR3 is TGTGCCAGCAGCTTACGGGACAGCTCCTACAATGAGCAGTTCTTC.

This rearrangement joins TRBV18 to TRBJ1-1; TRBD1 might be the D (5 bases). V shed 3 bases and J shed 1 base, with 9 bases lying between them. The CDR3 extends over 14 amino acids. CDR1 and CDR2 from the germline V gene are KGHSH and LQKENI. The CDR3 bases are TGTGCCAGCTCACCGTCCAGGGCGAACACTGAAGCTTTCTTT. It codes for CASSPSRANTEAFF.

The CDR3 DNA reads as TGTGCCAGCAGGCGGGCGGAACCTAACTATGGCTACACCTTC. Translation gives CASRRAEPNYGYTF. The J gene is TRBJ1-2, the V gene TRBV6-5; D unclear. The CDR3 spans 14 residues. The germline V gene has CDR1 MNHEY and CDR2 SVGAGI. V lost 6 bases, J lost 0 bases, and 11 bases lay in between.

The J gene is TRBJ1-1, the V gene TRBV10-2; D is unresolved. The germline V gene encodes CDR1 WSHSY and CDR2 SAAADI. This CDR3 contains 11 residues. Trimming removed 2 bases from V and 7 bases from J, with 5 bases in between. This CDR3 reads CASSETVEAFF. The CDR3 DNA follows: TGCGCCAGCAGTGAGACAGTTGAAGCTTTCTTT.

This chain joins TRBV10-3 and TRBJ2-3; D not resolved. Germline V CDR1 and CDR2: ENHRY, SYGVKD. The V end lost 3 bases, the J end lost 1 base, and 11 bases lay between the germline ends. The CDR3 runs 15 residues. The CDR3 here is CAISDVAARTDTQYF. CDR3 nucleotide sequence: TGTGCCATCAGTGATGTGGCCGCCCGCACAGATACGCAGTATTTT.

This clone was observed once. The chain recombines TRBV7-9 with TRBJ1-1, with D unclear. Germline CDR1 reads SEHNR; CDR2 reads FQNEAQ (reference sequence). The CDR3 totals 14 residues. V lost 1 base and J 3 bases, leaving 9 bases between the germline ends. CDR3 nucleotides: TGTGCCAGCAGCTTAGAGGGCGGGTACACTGAAGCTTTCTTT. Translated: CASSLEGGYTEAFF.

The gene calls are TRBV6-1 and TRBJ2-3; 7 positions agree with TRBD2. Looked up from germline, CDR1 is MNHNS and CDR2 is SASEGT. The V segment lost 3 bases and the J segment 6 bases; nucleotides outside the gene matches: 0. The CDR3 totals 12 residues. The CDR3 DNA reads TGTGCCAGCAGTGAGGGGGGGGATACGCAGTATTTT. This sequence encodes CASSEGGDTQYF.

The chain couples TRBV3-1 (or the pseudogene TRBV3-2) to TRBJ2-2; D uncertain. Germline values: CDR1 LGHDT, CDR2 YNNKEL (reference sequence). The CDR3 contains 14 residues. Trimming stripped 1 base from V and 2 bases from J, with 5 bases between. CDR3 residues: CASSQVQNTGELFF. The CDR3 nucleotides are TGTGCCAGCAGCCAAGTACAAAACACCGGGGAGCTGTTTTTT.

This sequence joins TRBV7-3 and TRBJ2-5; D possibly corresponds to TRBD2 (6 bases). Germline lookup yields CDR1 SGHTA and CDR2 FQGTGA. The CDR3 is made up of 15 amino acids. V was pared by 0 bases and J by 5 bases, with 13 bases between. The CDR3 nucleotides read TGTGCCAGCAGCTTAACAGCGGGTTACGGTGAGACCCAGTACTTC. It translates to CASSLTAGYGETQYF.

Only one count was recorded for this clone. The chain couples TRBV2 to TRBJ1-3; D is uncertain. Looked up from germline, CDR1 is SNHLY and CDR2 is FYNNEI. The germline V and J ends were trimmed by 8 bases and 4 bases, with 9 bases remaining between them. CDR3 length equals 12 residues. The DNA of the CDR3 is TGTGCCAGCGGCAAGAAGGGAAACACCATATATTTT. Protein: CASGKKGNTIYF.

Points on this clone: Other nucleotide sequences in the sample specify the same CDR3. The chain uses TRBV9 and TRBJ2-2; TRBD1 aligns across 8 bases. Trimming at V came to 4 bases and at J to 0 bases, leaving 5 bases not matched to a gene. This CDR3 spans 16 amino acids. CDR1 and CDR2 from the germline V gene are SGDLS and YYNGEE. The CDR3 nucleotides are TGTGCCAGCAGCCCAAGACAGGGGTCGAACACCGGGGAGCTGTTTTTT. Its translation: CASSPRQGSNTGELFF.

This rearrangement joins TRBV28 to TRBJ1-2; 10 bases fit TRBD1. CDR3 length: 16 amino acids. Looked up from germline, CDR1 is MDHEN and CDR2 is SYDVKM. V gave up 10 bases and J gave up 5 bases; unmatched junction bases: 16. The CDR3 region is CATKITIGTGDYGYTF. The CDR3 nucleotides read TGTGCCACCAAAATCACGATAGGGACAGGGGATTATGGCTACACCTTC.

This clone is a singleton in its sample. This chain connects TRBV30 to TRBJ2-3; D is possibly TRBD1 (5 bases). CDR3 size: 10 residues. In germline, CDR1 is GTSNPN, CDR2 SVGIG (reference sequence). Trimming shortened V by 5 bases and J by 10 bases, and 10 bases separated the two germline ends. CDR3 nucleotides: TGTGCCTGGGAAAGGGGTTCGCAGTATTTT. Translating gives CAWERGSQYF.

CDR3 nucleotide sequence: TGTGCCAGCTCATCCGGGACATTAAACACCATATATTTT. This sequence encodes CASSSGTLNTIYF. The chain couples TRBV18 to TRBJ1-3, with a possible D match to TRBD1 (6 bases). There are 13 residues in the CDR3. Germline CDR1 and CDR2: KGHSH and LQKENI. The germline V and J ends were trimmed by 5 bases and 6 bases, with 11 bases remaining between them.

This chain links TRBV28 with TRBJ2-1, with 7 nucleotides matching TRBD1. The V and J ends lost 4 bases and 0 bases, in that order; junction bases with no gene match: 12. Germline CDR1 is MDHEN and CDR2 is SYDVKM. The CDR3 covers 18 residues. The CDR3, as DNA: TGTGCCAGCAGTTCCCCGATCTTGGACAGGAGCTCCTACAATGAGCAGTTCTTC. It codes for CASSSPILDRSSYNEQFF.

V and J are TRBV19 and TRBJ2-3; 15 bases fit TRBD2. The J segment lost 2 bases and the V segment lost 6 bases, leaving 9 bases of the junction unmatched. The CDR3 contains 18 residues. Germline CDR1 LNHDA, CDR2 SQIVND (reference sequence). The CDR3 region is CASRDLGLAGGYTDTQYF. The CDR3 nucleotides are TGTGCCAGTAGGGACCTGGGACTAGCGGGGGGATACACAGATACGCAGTATTTT.

The CDR3 reads CASSRLAGRNEQYF. CDR3 DNA: TGTGCCAGCAGTCGACTAGCGGGGAGGAACGAGCAGTACTTC. The chain employs TRBV28 and TRBJ2-7; 11 bases line up with TRBD2. Losses at the gene ends were 5 bases for V and 5 bases for J; bases not matched to a gene: 5. Germline CDR1 MDHEN, CDR2 SYDVKM. The CDR3 covers 14 residues.

CDR3 protein: CASSLAGANYGYTF. The CDR3 region has the DNA TGTGCCAGCAGTTTAGCCGGAGCTAACTATGGCTACACCTTC. The chain joins TRBV28 to TRBJ1-2; D unclear. There are 14 residues in the CDR3. The V gene's germline CDR1 is MDHEN and CDR2 SYDVKM. V shed 2 bases and J shed 0 bases, with 7 bases lying between them.

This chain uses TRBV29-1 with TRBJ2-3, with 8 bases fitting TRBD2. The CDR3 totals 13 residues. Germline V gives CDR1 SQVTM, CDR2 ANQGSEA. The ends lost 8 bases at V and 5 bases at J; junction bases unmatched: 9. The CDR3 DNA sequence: TGCAGCTCCACAGCGGGGGTCGTAGATACGCAGTATTTT. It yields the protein CSSTAGVVDTQYF.

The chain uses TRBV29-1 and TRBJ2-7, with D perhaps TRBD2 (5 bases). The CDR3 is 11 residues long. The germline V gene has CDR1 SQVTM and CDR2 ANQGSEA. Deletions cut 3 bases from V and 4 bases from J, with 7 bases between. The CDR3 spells CSVDSGYEQYF. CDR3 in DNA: TGCAGCGTTGATTCGGGGTACGAGCAGTACTTC.